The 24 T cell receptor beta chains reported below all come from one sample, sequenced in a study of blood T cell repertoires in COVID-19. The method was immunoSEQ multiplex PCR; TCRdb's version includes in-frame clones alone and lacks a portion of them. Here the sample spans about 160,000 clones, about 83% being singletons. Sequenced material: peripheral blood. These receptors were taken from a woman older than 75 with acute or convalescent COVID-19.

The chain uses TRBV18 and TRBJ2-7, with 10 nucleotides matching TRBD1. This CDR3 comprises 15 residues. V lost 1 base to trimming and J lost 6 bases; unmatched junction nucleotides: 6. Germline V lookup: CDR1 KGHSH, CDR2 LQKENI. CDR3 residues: CASSPLGQGVSEQYF. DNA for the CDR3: TGTGCCAGCTCACCACTTGGACAGGGGGTCTCCGAGCAGTACTTC.

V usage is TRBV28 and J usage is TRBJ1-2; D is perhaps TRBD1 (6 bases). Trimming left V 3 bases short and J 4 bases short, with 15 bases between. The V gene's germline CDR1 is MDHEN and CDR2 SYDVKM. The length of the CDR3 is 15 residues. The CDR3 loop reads CASSLGGATSYGYTF. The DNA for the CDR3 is TGTGCCAGCAGTTTGGGGGGGGCGACCAGCTATGGCTACACCTTC.

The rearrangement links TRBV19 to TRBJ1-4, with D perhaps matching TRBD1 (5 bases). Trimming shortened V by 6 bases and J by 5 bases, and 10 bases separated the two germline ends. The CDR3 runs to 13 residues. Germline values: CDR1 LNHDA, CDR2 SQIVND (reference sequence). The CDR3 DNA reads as TGTGCCAGTAGACAGGACCAGAATGAAAAACTGTTTTTT. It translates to CASRQDQNEKLFF. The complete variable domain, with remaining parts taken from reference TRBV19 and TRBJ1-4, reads DGGITQSPKYLFRKEGQNVTLSCEQNLNHDAMYWYRQDPGQGLRLIYYSQIVNDFQKGDIAEGYSVSREKKESFPLTVTSAQKNPTAFYLCASRQDQNEKLFFGSGTQLSVL.

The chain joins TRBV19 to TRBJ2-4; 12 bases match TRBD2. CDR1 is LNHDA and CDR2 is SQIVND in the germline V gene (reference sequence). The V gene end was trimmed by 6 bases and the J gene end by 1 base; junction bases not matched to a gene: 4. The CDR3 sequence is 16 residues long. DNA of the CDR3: TGTGCCAGTAGCTTTACTAGCGGGGGGGCCAAAAACATTCAGTACTTC. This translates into CASSFTSGGAKNIQYF.

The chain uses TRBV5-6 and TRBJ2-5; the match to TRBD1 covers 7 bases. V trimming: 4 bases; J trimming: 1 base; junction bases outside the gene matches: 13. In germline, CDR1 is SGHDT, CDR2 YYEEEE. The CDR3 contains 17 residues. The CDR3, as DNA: TGTGCCAGCAGCCCCTTGGGACAGCCAACGTCCCAAGAGACCCAGTACTTC. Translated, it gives CASSPLGQPTSQETQYF. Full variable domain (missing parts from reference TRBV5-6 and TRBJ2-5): DAGVTQSPTHLIKTRGQQVTLRCSPKSGHDTVSWYQQALGQGPQFIFQYYEEEERQRGNFPDRFSGHQFPNYSSELNVNALLLGDSALYLCASSPLGQPTSQETQYFGPGTRLLVL.

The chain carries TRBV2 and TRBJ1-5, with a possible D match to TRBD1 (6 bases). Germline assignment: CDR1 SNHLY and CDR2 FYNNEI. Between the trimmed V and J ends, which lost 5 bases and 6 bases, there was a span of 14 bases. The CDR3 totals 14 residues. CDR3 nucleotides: TGTGCCAGCAGTCTGGACAGCCCCGCTCAGCCCCAGCATTTT. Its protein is CASSLDSPAQPQHF.

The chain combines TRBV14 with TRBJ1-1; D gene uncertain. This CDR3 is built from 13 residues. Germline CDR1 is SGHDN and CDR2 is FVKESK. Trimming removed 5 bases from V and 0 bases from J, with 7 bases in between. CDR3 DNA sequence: TGTGCCAGCAGCTGGGGAGTGAACACTGAAGCTTTCTTT. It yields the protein CASSWGVNTEAFF.

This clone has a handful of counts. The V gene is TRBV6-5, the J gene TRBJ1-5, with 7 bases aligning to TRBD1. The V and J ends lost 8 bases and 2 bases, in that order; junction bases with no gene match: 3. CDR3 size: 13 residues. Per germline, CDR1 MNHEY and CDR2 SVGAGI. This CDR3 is CASDDRGNQPQHF. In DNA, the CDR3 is TGTGCCAGCGATGACAGGGGCAATCAGCCCCAGCATTTT.

The CDR3, as DNA: TGCGCCAGCAGCCCAACACGGAGGGCGGGACTAGCGGGGGTCGTCCAAGAGACCCAGTACTTC. It encodes CASSPTRRAGLAGVVQETQYF. J is TRBJ2-5 and V is TRBV4-1; 14 bases match TRBD2. The CDR3 runs to 21 residues. The V gene end was trimmed by 4 bases and the J gene end by 1 base; junction bases not matched to a gene: 17. The germline V gene encodes CDR1 MGHRA and CDR2 YSYEKL.

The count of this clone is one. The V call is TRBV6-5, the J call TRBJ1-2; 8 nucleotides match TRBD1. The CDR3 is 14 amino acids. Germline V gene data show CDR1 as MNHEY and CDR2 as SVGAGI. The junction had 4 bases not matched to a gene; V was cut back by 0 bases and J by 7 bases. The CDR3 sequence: CASSYSNRGVGYTF. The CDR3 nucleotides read TGTGCCAGCAGTTACTCGAACAGGGGGGTTGGCTACACCTTC.

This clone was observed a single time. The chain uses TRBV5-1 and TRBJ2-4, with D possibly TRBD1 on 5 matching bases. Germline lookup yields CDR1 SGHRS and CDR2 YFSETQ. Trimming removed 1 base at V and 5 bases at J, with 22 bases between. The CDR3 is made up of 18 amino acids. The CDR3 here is CASSLSGAVRLLENIQYF. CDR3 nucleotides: TGCGCCAGCAGCTTGTCTGGGGCGGTTCGATTACTTGAAAACATTCAGTACTTC.

CDR3 protein: CAISTGLAGGGETQYF. As DNA, the CDR3 is TGTGCCATCAGCACGGGACTAGCGGGGGGGGGAGAGACCCAGTACTTC. The rearrangement joins TRBV10-3 to TRBJ2-5, with TRBD2 identical over 16 bases. The CDR3 covers 16 residues. The trim removed 6 bases at V and 4 bases at J, leaving 5 bases unmatched. Looked up from germline, CDR1 is ENHRY and CDR2 is SYGVKD.

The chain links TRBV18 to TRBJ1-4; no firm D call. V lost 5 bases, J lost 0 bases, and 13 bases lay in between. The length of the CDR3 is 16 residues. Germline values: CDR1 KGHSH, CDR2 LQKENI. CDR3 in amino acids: CASSGVKRTTNEKLFF. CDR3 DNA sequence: TGTGCCAGCTCAGGAGTAAAAAGAACAACTAATGAAAAACTGTTTTTT.

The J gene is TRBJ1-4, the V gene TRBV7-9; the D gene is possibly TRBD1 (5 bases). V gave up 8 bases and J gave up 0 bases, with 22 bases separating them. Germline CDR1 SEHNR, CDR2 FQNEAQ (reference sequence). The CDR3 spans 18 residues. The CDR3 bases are TGTGCCAGCGGGGGAAAATGGGGGGTCGGTGCAACTAATGAAAAACTGTTTTTT. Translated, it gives CASGGKWGVGATNEKLFF.

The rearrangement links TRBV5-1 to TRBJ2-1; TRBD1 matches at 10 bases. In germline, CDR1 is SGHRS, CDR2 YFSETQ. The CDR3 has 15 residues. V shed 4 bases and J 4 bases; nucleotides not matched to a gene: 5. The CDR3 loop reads CASSGGQGVYNEQFF. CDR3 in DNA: TGCGCCAGCAGCGGAGGACAGGGGGTGTACAATGAGCAGTTCTTC.

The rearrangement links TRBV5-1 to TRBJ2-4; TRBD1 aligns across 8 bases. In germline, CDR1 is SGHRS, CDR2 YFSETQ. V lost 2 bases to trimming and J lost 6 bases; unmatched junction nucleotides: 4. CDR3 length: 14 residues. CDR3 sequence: CASSFTGGLNIQYF. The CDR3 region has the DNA TGCGCCAGCAGCTTTACAGGGGGTCTAAACATTCAGTACTTC. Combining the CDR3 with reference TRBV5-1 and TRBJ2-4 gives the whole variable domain KAGVTQTPRYLIKTRGQQVTLSCSPISGHRSVSWYQQTPGQGLQFLFEYFSETQRNKGNFPGRFSGRQFSNSRSEMNVSTLELGDSALYLCASSFTGGLNIQYFGAGTRLSVL.

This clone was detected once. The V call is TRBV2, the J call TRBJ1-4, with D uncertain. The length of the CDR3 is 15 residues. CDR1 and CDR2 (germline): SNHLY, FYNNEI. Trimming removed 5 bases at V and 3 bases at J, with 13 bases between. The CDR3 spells CASSRAGGPNEKLFF. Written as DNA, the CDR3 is TGTGCCAGCAGTAGAGCCGGCGGTCCTAATGAAAAACTGTTTTTT.

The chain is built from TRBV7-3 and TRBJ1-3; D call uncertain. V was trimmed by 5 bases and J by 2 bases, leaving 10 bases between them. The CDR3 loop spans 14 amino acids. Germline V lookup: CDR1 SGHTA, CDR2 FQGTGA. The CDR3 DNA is TGTGCCAGCAGCCCCTCCCCTGCTGGAAACACCATATATTTT. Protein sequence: CASSPSPAGNTIYF. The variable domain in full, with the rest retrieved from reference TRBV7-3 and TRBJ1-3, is GAGVSQTPSNKVTEKGKYVELRCDPISGHTALYWYRQSLGQGPEFLIYFQGTGAADDSGLPNDRFFAVRPEGSVSTLKIQRTERGDSAVYLCASSPSPAGNTIYFGEGSWLTVV.

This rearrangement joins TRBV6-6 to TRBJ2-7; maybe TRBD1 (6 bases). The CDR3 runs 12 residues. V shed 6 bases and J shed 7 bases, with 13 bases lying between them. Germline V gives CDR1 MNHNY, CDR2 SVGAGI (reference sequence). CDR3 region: CASRKEDREQYF. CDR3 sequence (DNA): TGTGCCAGCAGGAAAGAGGACAGAGAGCAGTACTTC.

The CDR3 sequence is CASSLVLGQSNSPLHF. The DNA for the CDR3 is TGTGCCAGCAGCTTAGTCCTGGGACAGAGTAATTCACCCCTCCACTTT. The gene calls are TRBV7-8 and TRBJ1-6; TRBD1 matches 7 bases. After removal of 1 base from V and 6 bases from J, the junction contained 6 bases not matched to a gene. Germline CDR1 reads SGHVS; CDR2 reads FQNEAQ. The CDR3 sequence is 16 residues long.

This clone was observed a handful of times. For the CDR3, the DNA is TGTGCCAGCAGCCTCGGACAGGGCCTCTATGGCTACACCTTC. It specifies CASSLGQGLYGYTF. The chain has TRBV3-1 (or the pseudogene TRBV3-2) and TRBJ1-2, with 8 bases lining up with TRBD1. This CDR3 is built from 14 residues. V shed 4 bases, J shed 4 bases, and the junction held 5 bases outside the gene matches. CDR1 is LGHDT, CDR2 YNNKEL, per germline (reference sequence).

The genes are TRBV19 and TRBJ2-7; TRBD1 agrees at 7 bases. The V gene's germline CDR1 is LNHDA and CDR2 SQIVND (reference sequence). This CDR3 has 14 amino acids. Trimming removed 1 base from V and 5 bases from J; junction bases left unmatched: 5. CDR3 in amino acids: CASSIVPGGNEQYF. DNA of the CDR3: TGTGCCAGTAGTATAGTTCCAGGGGGAAACGAGCAGTACTTC.

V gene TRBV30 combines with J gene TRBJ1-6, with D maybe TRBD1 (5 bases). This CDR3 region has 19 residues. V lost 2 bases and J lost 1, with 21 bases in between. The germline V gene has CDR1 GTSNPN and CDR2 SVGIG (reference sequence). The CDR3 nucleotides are TGTGCCTGGAGTCTCCCGCCAGGGCGGCTAGGATCCTATAATTCACCCCTCCACTTT. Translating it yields CAWSLPPGRLGSYNSPLHF. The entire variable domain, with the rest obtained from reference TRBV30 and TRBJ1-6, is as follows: SQTIHQWPATLVQPVGSPLSLECTVEGTSNPNLYWYRQAAGRGLQLLFYSVGIGQISSEVPQNLSASRPQDRQFILSSKKLLLSDSGFYLCAWSLPPGRLGSYNSPLHFGNGTRLTVT.

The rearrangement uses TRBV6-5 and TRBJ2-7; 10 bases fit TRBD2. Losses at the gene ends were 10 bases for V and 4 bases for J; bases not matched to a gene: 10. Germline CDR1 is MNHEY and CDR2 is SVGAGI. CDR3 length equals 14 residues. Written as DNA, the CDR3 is TGTGCCACCTCTTGGGCTAGCGGGGGATACGAGCAGTACTTC. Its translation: CATSWASGGYEQYF.